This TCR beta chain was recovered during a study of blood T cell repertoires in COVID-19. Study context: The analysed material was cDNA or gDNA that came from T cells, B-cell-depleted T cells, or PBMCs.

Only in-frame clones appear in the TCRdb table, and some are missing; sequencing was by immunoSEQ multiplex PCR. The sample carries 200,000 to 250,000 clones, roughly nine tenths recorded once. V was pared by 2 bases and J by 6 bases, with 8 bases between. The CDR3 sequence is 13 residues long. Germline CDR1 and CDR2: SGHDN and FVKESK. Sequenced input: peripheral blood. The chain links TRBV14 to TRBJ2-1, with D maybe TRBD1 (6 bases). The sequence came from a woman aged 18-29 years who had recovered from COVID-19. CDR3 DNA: TGTGCCAGCAGCCAACTAGGGGGCAATGAGCAGTTCTTC. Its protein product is CASSQLGGNEQFF.